These 28 T cell receptor beta chains share one sample of origin, sequenced in a study of T cell responses to AZD1222 COVID-19 vaccine. Clones were sequenced by immunoSEQ multiplex PCR, and TCRdb holds only the in-frame ones, with some missing. The repertoire consists of around 100,000 clones, with 70% to 90% occurring once and the leading ten covering approximately 5%. Material: peripheral blood, obtained on day 0 of AZD1222 vaccination. The receptors come from an adult in good health.

This chain joins TRBV19 and TRBJ2-3, with D unresolved. The CDR3 sequence is 16 residues long. V was pared by 3 bases and J by 3 bases, with 16 bases between. CDR1 is LNHDA and CDR2 is SQIVND in the germline V gene (reference sequence). The CDR3 region is CASSIGFQVFTDTQYF. As DNA, the CDR3 is TGTGCCAGTAGTATTGGGTTTCAGGTCTTTACAGATACGCAGTATTTT.

CDR3 DNA: TGTGCCAGCAGCCAGAGCTCCTATAATTCACCCCTCCACTTT. Amino acids: CASSQSSYNSPLHF. The J gene is TRBJ1-6, the V gene TRBV6-2 or TRBV6-3; D remains ambiguous. The CDR3 spans 14 residues. Germline V lookup: CDR1 MNHEY, CDR2 SVGEGT. Trimming shortened V by 6 bases and J by 0 bases, and 6 bases separated the two germline ends.

The J gene is TRBJ1-5, the V gene TRBV28; 9 bases fit TRBD1. With 6 bases clipped from V and 8 bases from J, the junction kept 5 bases outside the gene matches. The CDR3 covers 13 residues. The V gene's germline CDR1 is MDHEN and CDR2 SYDVKM. Here the CDR3 reads CASSTGGLEPQHF. In DNA form, the CDR3 reads TGTGCCAGCAGCACAGGGGGCTTGGAGCCCCAGCATTTT.

The chain recombines TRBV19 with TRBJ2-3; the match to TRBD2 covers 7 bases. V lost 3 bases to trimming and J lost 3 bases; unmatched junction nucleotides: 6. This CDR3 is 15 amino acids long. Germline CDR1 reads LNHDA; CDR2 reads SQIVND (reference sequence). The chain's CDR3 is CASSIRRGSTDTQYF. Here the CDR3 DNA reads TGTGCCAGTAGTATCCGGCGGGGGTCGACAGATACGCAGTATTTT.

This clone appeared once. The rearrangement joins TRBV28 to TRBJ1-4; a possible D gene is TRBD1 (6 bases). Germline loops: CDR1 MDHEN, CDR2 SYDVKM. This CDR3 is 19 amino acids long. Trimming removed 5 bases from V and 4 bases from J, with 26 bases in between. This chain's CDR3 is CASSNPGTSLKGVNEKLFF. The CDR3 DNA is TGTGCCAGCAGTAACCCCGGGACAAGCCTAAAAGGAGTTAATGAAAAACTGTTTTTT.

The rearrangement uses TRBV29-1 and TRBJ2-7, with no clear D. V shed 5 bases and J shed 0 bases, with 11 bases lying between them. The length of the CDR3 is 13 residues. Per germline, CDR1 SQVTM and CDR2 ANQGSEA. CDR3 coding DNA: TGCAGCGTTCGACTTCCGGACTCCTACGAGCAGTACTTC. Translated: CSVRLPDSYEQYF.

This sequence joins TRBV3-1 (or the pseudogene TRBV3-2) and TRBJ2-2; 9 bases match TRBD1. There are 15 residues in the CDR3. Germline V gene lookup returns CDR1 LGHDT and CDR2 YNNKEL (reference sequence). With 5 bases clipped from V and 4 bases from J, the junction kept 5 bases outside the gene matches. The CDR3 DNA reads TGTGCCAGCAGCTCGGGACAGGGATTCACCGGGGAGCTGTTTTTT. It encodes CASSSGQGFTGELFF.

The chain uses TRBV29-1 and TRBJ1-1; D not resolved. The V gene's germline CDR1 is SQVTM and CDR2 ANQGSEA. V lost 3 bases and J lost 0, with 14 bases in between. This CDR3 is built from 15 residues. CDR3 DNA sequence: TGCAGCGTTGATTCGGGGTGGGGAATGAACACTGAAGCTTTCTTT. This translates into CSVDSGWGMNTEAFF.

The CDR3 DNA reads TGTGCCAGCAGTTTCCCTCAATACAGGGAGGGCAATCAGCCCCAGCATTTT. It yields the protein CASSFPQYREGNQPQHF. J is TRBJ1-5 and V is TRBV28; D may be TRBD1 (6 bases). CDR3 length: 17 amino acids. V was cut by 3 bases and J by 2 bases, with 17 bases left in between. The germline V gene encodes CDR1 MDHEN and CDR2 SYDVKM.

In DNA form, the CDR3 reads TGTGCCAGCAGCTGGACAGCTAAAATTAATCAGCCCCAGCATTTT. Protein: CASSWTAKINQPQHF. This chain links TRBV28 with TRBJ1-5, with D maybe TRBD1 (6 bases). Germline V lookup: CDR1 MDHEN, CDR2 SYDVKM. CDR3 size: 15 residues. Trimming left V 6 bases short and J 4 bases short, with 16 bases between.

In DNA form, the CDR3 reads TGTGCCAGCAGTTTGACAGGGATCTACACTGAAGCTTTCTTT. This encodes CASSLTGIYTEAFF. V usage is TRBV6-2 or TRBV6-3 and J usage is TRBJ1-1, with TRBD1 matching over 7 bases. Trimming removed 4 bases from V and 3 bases from J; junction bases left unmatched: 5. Germline-derived CDR1 and CDR2 are MNHEY and SVGEGT. CDR3 length: 14 residues.

V is TRBV30 and J is TRBJ1-5; D gene unclear. Germline CDR1 and CDR2: GTSNPN and SVGIG (reference sequence). CDR3 length: 15 amino acids. Trimming took off 0 bases at V and 2 bases at J, with 11 bases between the two ends. The CDR3 reads CAWSVPSGGNQPQHF. The CDR3 DNA sequence: TGTGCCTGGAGTGTACCGTCCGGTGGCAATCAGCCCCAGCATTTT.

The V and J genes are TRBV9 and TRBJ2-2; D remains unclear. V lost 3 bases to trimming and J lost 1 base, with 4 bases between them. The CDR3 covers 13 residues. Germline V CDR1 and CDR2: SGDLS, YYNGEE. CDR3: CASSGGNTGELFF. As DNA, the CDR3 is TGTGCCAGCAGCGGAGGGAACACCGGGGAGCTGTTTTTT.

The chain joins TRBV10-2 to TRBJ1-5, with a possible D match to TRBD1 (6 bases). Germline V gene sequence: CDR1 WSHSY, CDR2 SAAADI. The CDR3 sequence is 14 residues long. V was pared by 1 base and J by 5 bases, with 9 bases between. This CDR3 is CASSEYRADQPQHF. DNA for the CDR3: TGCGCCAGCAGTGAGTACAGGGCTGATCAGCCCCAGCATTTT.

The rearrangement links TRBV5-4 to TRBJ2-2; D is perhaps TRBD2 (6 bases). Trimming stripped 10 bases from V and 5 bases from J, with 30 bases between. The length of the CDR3 is 18 residues. Per germline, CDR1 SGHNT and CDR2 YYREEE (reference sequence). The CDR3 DNA sequence: TGTGCCTCAATGGGGGAGTGGGGGACTCTGATCGGAACCGGGGAGCTGTTTTTT. Its protein is CASMGEWGTLIGTGELFF. Full variable domain (outside the CDR3, taken from reference TRBV5-4 and TRBJ2-2): ETGVTQSPTHLIKTRGQQVTLRCSSQSGHNTVSWYQQALGQGPQFIFQYYREEENGRGNFPPRFSGLQFPNYSSELNVNALELDDSALYLCASMGEWGTLIGTGELFFGEGSRLTVL.

The rearrangement uses TRBV18 and TRBJ2-1, with 9 bases fitting TRBD2. Losses at the gene ends were 1 base for V and 7 bases for J; bases not matched to a gene: 8. The germline CDR1 and CDR2 sequences are KGHSH and LQKENI. The CDR3 length is 16 residues. The CDR3 DNA reads as TGTGCCAGCTCACCACGTCAGCGGGGGGAGGGAAATGAGCAGTTCTTC. Its protein product is CASSPRQRGEGNEQFF.

The V and J genes are TRBV12-2 and TRBJ1-2; the D call in the table, TRBD1, was not verified against the DNA. TRBV12-2 is a listed pseudogene. The CDR3 extends over 14 amino acids. In DNA, the CDR3 is TGTGCAAGTCGCTCGACAGGAGCTAACTATGGCTACACCTTC. This gives the protein CASRSTGANYGYTF.

V gene TRBV6-2 or TRBV6-3 combines with J gene TRBJ1-6, with 10 nucleotides matching TRBD1. The CDR3 contains 15 residues. The germline gives CDR1 MNHEY, CDR2 SVGEGT. Trimming at V came to 2 bases and at J to 10 bases, leaving 5 bases not matched to a gene. CDR3 sequence reads: CASSYPTGGTSPLHF. The CDR3 DNA is TGTGCCAGCAGTTACCCGACAGGGGGCACGTCACCCCTCCACTTT.

This rearrangement joins TRBV3-1 (or the pseudogene TRBV3-2) to TRBJ1-3; D remains ambiguous. This CDR3 comprises 14 residues. The V gene lost 4 bases and the J gene lost 0 bases, with 7 bases spanning the gap. Germline assignment: CDR1 LGHDT and CDR2 YNNKEL (reference sequence). As DNA, the CDR3 is TGTGCCAGCAGCCGGCAGGTCTCTGGAAACACCATATATTTT. Encoded protein: CASSRQVSGNTIYF.

The rearrangement links TRBV7-8 to TRBJ2-6; D is unresolved. Germline values: CDR1 SGHVS, CDR2 FQNEAQ. This CDR3 comprises 16 residues. V lost 1 base, J lost 0 bases, and 7 bases lay in between. This CDR3 is CASSLVGNSGANVLTF. The CDR3 DNA reads TGTGCCAGCAGCTTAGTTGGAAACTCTGGGGCCAACGTCCTGACTTTC.

The genes are TRBV19 and TRBJ2-1, with D possibly being TRBD1 (5 bases). Germline V gene data show CDR1 as LNHDA and CDR2 as SQIVND (reference sequence). The CDR3 totals 16 residues. Deletions cut 1 base from V and 8 bases from J, with 18 bases between. The CDR3 loop reads CASSIVVRVSGHEQFF. CDR3 DNA: TGTGCCAGTAGTATAGTTGTCAGGGTTTCAGGTCATGAGCAGTTCTTC.

The CDR3 loop is CASSGPGLAPIGEQFF. As DNA, the CDR3 is TGTGCCAGCAGCGGACCTGGACTAGCACCCATAGGTGAGCAGTTCTTC. The chain recombines TRBV9 with TRBJ2-1; 8 bases map to TRBD2. With V trimmed by 3 bases and J by 9 bases, 14 bases remained unmatched. There are 16 residues in the CDR3. Germline V gene data show CDR1 as SGDLS and CDR2 as YYNGEE.

This rearrangement joins TRBV7-8 to TRBJ1-3; 7 bases match TRBD1. V shed 1 base, J shed 1 base, and the junction held 7 bases outside the gene matches. This CDR3 has 17 residues. From germline, CDR1 is SGHVS and CDR2 FQNEAQ. This CDR3 is CASSLVPLDRSGNTIYF. The CDR3 DNA reads TGTGCCAGCAGCTTAGTACCACTGGACAGGTCTGGAAACACCATATATTTT. Using reference TRBV7-8 and TRBJ1-3 for the parts outside the CDR3, the full variable domain is GAGVSQSPRYKVAKRGQDVALRCDPISGHVSLFWYQQALGQGPEFLTYFQNEAQLDKSGLPSDRFFAERPEGSVSTLKIQRTQQEDSAVYLCASSLVPLDRSGNTIYFGEGSWLTVV.

The gene calls are TRBV2 and TRBJ1-5, with D unresolved. V was pared by 6 bases and J by 1 base, with 13 bases between. CDR3 length equals 15 residues. Looked up from germline, CDR1 is SNHLY and CDR2 is FYNNEI. CDR3 amino acids: CASRGNRESNQPQHF. In DNA, the CDR3 is TGTGCCAGCAGGGGGAACAGAGAGAGCAATCAGCCCCAGCATTTT.

V usage is TRBV11-2 and J usage is TRBJ1-1; no firm D call. The CDR3 is 15 residues long. Germline V gene lookup returns CDR1 SGHAT and CDR2 FQNNGV. Deletions cut 3 bases from V and 0 bases from J, with 11 bases between. In DNA form, the CDR3 reads TGTGCCAGCAGCTTCGGGCATTCCGTGAACACTGAAGCTTTCTTT. This gives the protein CASSFGHSVNTEAFF.

V gene TRBV11-2 combines with J gene TRBJ2-7; 12 positions match TRBD2. CDR1 and CDR2 (germline): SGHAT, FQNNGV. This CDR3 spans 15 amino acids. With 5 bases clipped from V and 2 bases from J, the junction kept 4 bases outside the gene matches. CDR3 bases: TGTGCCAGCAGCCCGACTAGCGGGGGCGCCTACGAGCAGTACTTC. It specifies CASSPTSGGAYEQYF.

The chain is built from TRBV4-1 and TRBJ2-7; a weak D match, TRBD1 (6 bases). Germline assignment: CDR1 MGHRA and CDR2 YSYEKL. Trimming shortened V by 1 base and J by 1 base, and 17 bases separated the two germline ends. The CDR3 is 17 amino acids. CDR3 nucleotide sequence: TGCGCCAGCAGCCAAGGCGAGGCCCGGACAGCTTCCTACGAGCAGTACTTC. Translating gives CASSQGEARTASYEQYF.

The genes are TRBV7-3 and TRBJ1-4; D perhaps matches TRBD1 (6 bases). The CDR3 has 15 residues. V lost 5 bases to trimming and J lost 3 bases, with 13 bases between them. The germline V gene has CDR1 SGHTA and CDR2 FQGTGA. The CDR3 protein is CASSLGGPANEKLFF. The CDR3, as DNA: TGTGCCAGCAGCCTAGGGGGGCCAGCTAATGAAAAACTGTTTTTT.